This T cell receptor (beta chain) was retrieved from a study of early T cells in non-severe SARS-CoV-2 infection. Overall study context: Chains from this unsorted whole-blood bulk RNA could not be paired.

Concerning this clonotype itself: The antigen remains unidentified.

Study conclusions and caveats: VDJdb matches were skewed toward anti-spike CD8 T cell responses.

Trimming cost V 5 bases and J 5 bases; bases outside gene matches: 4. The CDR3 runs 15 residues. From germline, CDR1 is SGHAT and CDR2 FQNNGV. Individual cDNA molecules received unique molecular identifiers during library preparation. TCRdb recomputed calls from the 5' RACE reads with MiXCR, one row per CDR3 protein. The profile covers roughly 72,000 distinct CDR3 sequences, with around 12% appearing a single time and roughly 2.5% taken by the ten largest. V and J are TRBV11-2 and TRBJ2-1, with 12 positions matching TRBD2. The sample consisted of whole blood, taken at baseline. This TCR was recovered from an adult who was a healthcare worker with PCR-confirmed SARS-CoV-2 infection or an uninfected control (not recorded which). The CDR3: CASSQLAGGHNEQFF. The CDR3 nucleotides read TGTGCCAGCAGCCAACTAGCGGGGGGACACAATGAGCAGTTCTTC.